This TCR beta chain originates from a study of beta chain features in type 1 diabetes. Points from the study as a whole: VDJ junctions from patients with type 1 diabetes contained fewer insertions and more deletions. In the patient group, naive, central memory and Treg TCRB repertoires seemed more alike than in the healthy donor group.

Germline trimming cut 4 bases from V and 6 bases from J; bases unmatched to any gene: 8. The CDR3 sequence is 14 residues long. The germline CDR1 and CDR2 sequences are SGHNT and YYREEE (reference sequence). Isolated RNA was reverse transcribed in full, so expressed TCRB transcripts were sequenced. Assay: immunoSEQ multiplex PCR; the TCRdb copy retains only in-frame clones and omits some. The sample includes over 120,000 clones, roughly 10% of them seen just once. A remark on this clone: Its antigen is unidentified.

Material for sequencing was naive CD4+ T cells from blood. The TCR originated in a man in his late teens or twenties in good health. The rearrangement links TRBV5-4 to TRBJ1-1; 8 nucleotides match TRBD1. The CDR3: CASSHWDRPAEAFF. The CDR3 bases are TGTGCCAGCAGCCACTGGGACAGGCCAGCTGAAGCTTTCTTT.